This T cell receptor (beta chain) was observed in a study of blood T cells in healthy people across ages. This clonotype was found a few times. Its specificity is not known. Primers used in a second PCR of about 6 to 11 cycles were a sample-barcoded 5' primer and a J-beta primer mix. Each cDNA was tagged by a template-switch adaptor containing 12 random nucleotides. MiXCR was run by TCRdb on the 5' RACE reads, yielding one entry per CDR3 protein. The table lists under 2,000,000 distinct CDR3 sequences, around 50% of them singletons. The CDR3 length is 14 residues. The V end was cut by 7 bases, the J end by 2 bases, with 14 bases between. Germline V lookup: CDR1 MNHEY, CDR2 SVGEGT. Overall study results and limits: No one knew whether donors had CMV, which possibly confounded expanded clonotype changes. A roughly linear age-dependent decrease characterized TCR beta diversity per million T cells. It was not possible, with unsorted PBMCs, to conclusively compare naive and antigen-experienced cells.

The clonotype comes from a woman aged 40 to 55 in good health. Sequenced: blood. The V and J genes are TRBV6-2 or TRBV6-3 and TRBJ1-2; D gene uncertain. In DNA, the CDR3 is TGTGCCAGCAACAAGAGGCAGACAAACTATGGCTACACCTTC. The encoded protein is CASNKRQTNYGYTF.